The subject of this entry is one TCR beta chain. Its binding antigen is unknown. Base quality data are lacking; no much larger clone is found one base away. Synthetic TCR analog templates were spiked into each PCR so that absolute template abundance could be estimated from read counts. The immunoSEQ assay used bias-controlled V and J gene primers to amplify TCRbeta CDR3 regions from genomic DNA. Rearranged TCRbeta segments were sequenced at approximately 20X coverage. The paper's data handling went like this. Clustering was used to correct sequencing errors, and CDR3s were annotated against IMGT so that V, D and J genes could be assigned. Out-of-frame and stop-codon sequences were excluded, and only productive TCRbeta rearrangements were used in downstream analyses. Clonality was computed as one minus Shannon entropy normalized by the log of the number of unique productive sequences. Clones differing between time points or between blood and tumor were identified using Fisher's exact test with Benjamini-Hochberg correction, with an adjusted p below 0.01 applied as the threshold. TCRdb provides this immuneACCESS table in a form limited to in-frame rearrangements. Some clones are lacking; in checked studies, under half of them reflect an unresolved V gene, and why the rest are absent is not known. V and J calls plus clone size are reproduced from that table; the DNA served to infer D and trimming. The sample table lists around 70,000 clones, 84% of them with a count of one. The ten largest clones represent approximately 10% of the sample.

The data stem from a study of PD-L1 blockade in urothelial cancer (dated by TCRdb to 2016 to 2017). Regarding the research as a whole: Therapy was started in the mid-2010s for all patients, and atezolizumab 1,200 mg was administered intravenously every 3 weeks. Progression-free survival longer than 6 months counted as durable clinical benefit, and TCR features were additionally tested against both progression-free and overall survival. Pretreatment tumor samples and matched peripheral blood, collected serially before and after atezolizumab treatment, underwent TCR sequencing. An ECOG performance status of 0 or 1 was recorded for the patients, and 0 to 3 prior chemotherapy regimens had been received by the patients. In the same patients who had TCR sequencing, pretreatment tumors also underwent whole exome sequencing and RNA sequencing. A median of about 150,000 T cells and tens of thousands of unique TCRs was obtained from blood samples, and a median clonality of around 0.08 was observed. Durable clinical benefit was achieved by nine patients and was not achieved by 20 patients. The study was an exploratory multi-omic analysis of somatic, immune and clinical correlates of response to PD-L1 blockade with atezolizumab in urothelial cancer. About nine tenths of the roughly 29 patients were males with bladder-origin urothelial cancer, and about 60% of the 29 reported a prior smoking history. Blood samples were analyzed at two time points: 3 weeks after treatment start (second dose) and 6 weeks after treatment start. Some 29 patients had pretreatment blood TCR-seq, about 25 had at least one posttreatment blood collection, and about 25 had tumor TCR-seq.

Taken with the paper, the label for time point translates to: pretreatment peripheral blood. A cohort of 25 to 30 patients with locally advanced or metastatic urothelial carcinoma, treated at Memorial Sloan Kettering on a trial protocol, was included. Peripheral blood mononuclear cells were collected pretreatment and during treatment, with between 1 and 8 total time points per patient. The Qiagen DNeasy Blood extraction kit was used to purify genomic DNA from total PBMCs and from tumor samples. Collected pretreatment and during treatment, PBMCs were isolated and stored as previously described. Beyond this particular receptor, the publication reports: Because the sample size was small (n of about 30) and many of the analyses were exploratory, the results are meant to be hypothesis-generating. A pretreatment peripheral blood TCR clonality below the median was linked to improved progression-free and overall survival. Among patients with durable benefit, tumor-associated TCR clones showed greater expansion in peripheral blood 3 weeks after treatment started (n ≈ 20, p = 0.022).

The CDR3 sequence holds 14 residues, the cysteine and phenylalanine included. Only the CDR3 portion is preserved as DNA: 42 bases, with reading frame beginning at the first base. Based on the germline V gene, the CDR1 and CDR2 sequences are MNHNS and SASEGT. V is pared back by 6 bases and J by 5 bases, with 11 bases lying between the germline termini. The receptor's source is a woman in her 70s with urothelial cancer. The specimen was PBMCs, collected around atezolizumab (anti-PD-L1) treatment. The V and J segments used are TRBV6-1 and TRBJ1-6, and TRBD1 may be the D gene, going by 6 matching bases. CDR3 protein: CASSRDKNNSPLHF. At the DNA level, the sequence is TGTGCCAGCAGCCGGGACAAAAATAATTCACCCCTCCACTTT.